The clone carrying this T cell receptor beta chain was seen only a few times. Its antigen is unknown. The use of a sample-barcoded 5' primer and a J-beta primer mix characterized a second PCR of about 7 to 12 cycles. TCRdb used MiXCR to reprocess the 5' RACE reads, holding one entry per CDR3 protein. Of approximately 780,000 distinct CDR3 sequences in the sample, under 30% were seen once. The sample comes from a study of blood T cells in healthy people across ages. Points from the study as a whole: Investigators viewed diversity estimates from one million T cells as underestimates, the study reported.

The CDR3 is 15 residues long. Germline assignment: CDR1 LGHDT and CDR2 YNNKEL (reference sequence). V was cut by 4 bases and J by 7 bases, with 17 bases left in between. Per individual sample, total RNA of at least 6 micrograms was extracted. The same sample was also used in a study of T cells of mothers and their children. That paper notes: Similar thymic selection effects on TCR recombination output appear in pairs, both related and unrelated.

The chain uses TRBV3-1 and TRBJ1-5, with D unclear. What was sequenced was blood. This TCR derives from a boy aged 5 to 17 in good health. The CDR3 protein is CASSPGSGIGQPQHF. The CDR3 DNA is TGTGCCAGCAGCCCCGGTTCAGGTATCGGGCAGCCCCAGCATTTT. The whole variable domain, filled in from reference TRBV3-1 and TRBJ1-5, reads DTAVSQTPKYLVTQMGNDKSIKCEQNLGHDTMYWYKQDSKKFLKIMFSYNNKELIINETVPNRFSPKSPDKAHLNLHINSLELGDSAVYFCASSPGSGIGQPQHFGDGTRLSIL.